This T cell receptor (beta chain) was documented in a study of T cell changes during pregnancy in multiple sclerosis. Profiling relied on immunoSEQ multiplex PCR, and the TCRdb table lists in-frame clones only, not all of them. Altogether more than 25,000 clones are present, about 91% being singletons, with the ten largest covering around 5%. The germline gives CDR1 MNHNY, CDR2 SVGAGI (reference sequence). V dropped 5 bases and J dropped 6; count of bases not matched to a gene: 4. The CDR3 is 15 residues long. The genes are TRBV6-6 and TRBJ2-2; 12 positions match TRBD2. The clonotype comes from a female donor in good health, enrolled as a control in a pregnancy study. The specimen was peripheral blood, collected in the first trimester of pregnancy. The chain's CDR3 is CASSPGLAGSGELFF. The CDR3, as DNA: TGTGCCAGCAGTCCGGGACTAGCGGGTTCCGGGGAGCTGTTTTTT.